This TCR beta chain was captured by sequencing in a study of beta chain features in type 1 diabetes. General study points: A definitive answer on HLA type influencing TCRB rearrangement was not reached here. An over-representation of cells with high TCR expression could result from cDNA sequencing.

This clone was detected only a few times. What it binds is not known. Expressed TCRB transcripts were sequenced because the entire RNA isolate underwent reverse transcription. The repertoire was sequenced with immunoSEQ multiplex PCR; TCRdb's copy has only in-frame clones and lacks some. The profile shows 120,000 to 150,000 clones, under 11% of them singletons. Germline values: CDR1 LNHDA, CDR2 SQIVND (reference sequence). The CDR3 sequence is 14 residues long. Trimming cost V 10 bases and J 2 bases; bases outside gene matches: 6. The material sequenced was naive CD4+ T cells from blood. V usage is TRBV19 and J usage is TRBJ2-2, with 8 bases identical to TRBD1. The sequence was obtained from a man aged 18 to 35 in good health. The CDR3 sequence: CATRDRSNTGELFF. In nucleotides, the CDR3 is TGTGCCACCCGGGACAGGTCTAACACCGGGGAGCTGTTTTTT.